Described below is a single TCR beta chain sequence and its context. The data stem from a study of T cell changes during pregnancy in multiple sclerosis. Sequenced by immunoSEQ multiplex PCR; TCRdb stores in-frame clones only, minus some. This table holds 40,000 to 45,000 clones, about 89% found once. Germline V lookup: CDR1 SNHLY, CDR2 FYNNEI. Trimming pared 1 base from V and 0 bases from J, leaving 22 bases between. This CDR3 has 19 amino acids. The receptor comes from a female donor with multiple sclerosis, enrolled in a pregnancy study. This chain uses TRBV2 with TRBJ2-7, with TRBD1 as a possible D gene (5 bases). This sample comprised CD4+ T cells from peripheral blood mononuclear cells, obtained in the first trimester of pregnancy. As DNA, the CDR3 is TGTGCCAGCAGTGAAGATCCCGCCAGGGTGCTTTGGAGCTCCTACGAGCAGTACTTC. This sequence encodes CASSEDPARVLWSSYEQYF.